One sample yielded the 3 T cell receptor beta chains listed below, sequenced in a study of shared clonotypes between healthy human individuals (dated by TCRdb to between 2020 and 2021). The library was generated by the immunoSEQ multiplex PCR assay. TCRdb mirrors the immuneACCESS table, restricted to in-frame sequences. Some clones are absent from its copies; in checked studies, under half trace to an unresolved V gene, and the reason for the others is unknown. The sample contains fewer than 2.5 million clones, 80% to 95% of them found a single time. Approximately 0.35% of the sample rests with the top ten. The specimen sequenced was naive CD4+ T cells from PBMCs. Interpreted using the paper, the cell subset or site label stands for: CD45RA+ positively selected. The origin of the receptors is a man aged 18 to 35 in good health. Some clones in this sample may be carry-over from other donors' samples.

This clone was picked up many times. Here the CDR3 DNA reads TGTGCCATCAGTGGGGGGCTAGCGGGAGTTGGGGAGACCCAGTACTTC. This encodes CAISGGLAGVGETQYF. This rearrangement joins TRBV10-3 to TRBJ2-5; 10 bases match TRBD2. CDR3 length equals 16 residues. V was pared by 4 bases and J by 5 bases, with 10 bases of the junction left unmatched. The V gene's germline CDR1 is ENHRY and CDR2 SYGVKD.

The chain has TRBV19 and TRBJ1-5; TRBD1 might be the D (5 bases). V shed 1 base and J shed 0 bases, with 19 bases lying between them. Per the germline V gene, CDR1 is LNHDA and CDR2 is SQIVND (reference sequence). CDR3 length: 19 amino acids. CDR3 sequence reads: CASSIAHVTGAYSNQPQHF. CDR3 coding DNA: TGTGCCAGTAGTATAGCTCATGTTACAGGAGCCTATAGCAATCAGCCCCAGCATTTT.

The chain employs TRBV10-3 and TRBJ2-5; D perhaps matches TRBD2 (5 bases). Trimming shortened V by 0 bases and J by 14 bases, and 19 bases separated the two germline ends. This CDR3 spans 14 amino acids. Germline V CDR1 and CDR2: ENHRY, SYGVKD. CDR3 residues: CAISESGPGWGSYF. The DNA of the CDR3 is TGTGCCATCAGTGAGTCGGGCCCGGGGTGGGGTTCCTACTTC.